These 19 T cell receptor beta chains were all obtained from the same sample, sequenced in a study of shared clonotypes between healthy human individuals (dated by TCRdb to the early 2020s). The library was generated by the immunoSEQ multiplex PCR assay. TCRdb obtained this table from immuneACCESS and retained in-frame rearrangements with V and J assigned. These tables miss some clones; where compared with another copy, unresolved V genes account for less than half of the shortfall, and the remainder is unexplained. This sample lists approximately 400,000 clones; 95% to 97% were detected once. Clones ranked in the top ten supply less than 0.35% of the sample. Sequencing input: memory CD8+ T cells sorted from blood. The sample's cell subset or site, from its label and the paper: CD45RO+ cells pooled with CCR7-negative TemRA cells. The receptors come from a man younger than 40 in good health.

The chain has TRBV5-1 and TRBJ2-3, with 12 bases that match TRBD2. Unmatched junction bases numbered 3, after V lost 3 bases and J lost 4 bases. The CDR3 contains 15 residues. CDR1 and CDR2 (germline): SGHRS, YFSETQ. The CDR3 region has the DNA TGCGCCAGCAGCTGGGGACTAGCGGGCCCAGATACGCAGTATTTT. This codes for CASSWGLAGPDTQYF.

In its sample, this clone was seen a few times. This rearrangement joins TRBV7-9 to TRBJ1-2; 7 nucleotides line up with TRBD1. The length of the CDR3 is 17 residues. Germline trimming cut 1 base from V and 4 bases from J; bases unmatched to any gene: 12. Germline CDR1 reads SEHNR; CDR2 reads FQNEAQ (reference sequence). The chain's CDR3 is CASSLVGGGTASYGYTF. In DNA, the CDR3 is TGTGCCAGCAGCTTAGTAGGAGGTGGGACAGCCTCCTATGGCTACACCTTC.

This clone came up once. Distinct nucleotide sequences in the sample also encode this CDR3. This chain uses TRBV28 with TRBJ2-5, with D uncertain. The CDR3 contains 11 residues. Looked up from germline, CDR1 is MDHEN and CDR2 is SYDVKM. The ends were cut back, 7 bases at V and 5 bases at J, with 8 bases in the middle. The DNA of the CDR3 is TGTGCCAGCACCTTGGGGGAGACCCAGTACTTC. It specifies CASTLGETQYF.

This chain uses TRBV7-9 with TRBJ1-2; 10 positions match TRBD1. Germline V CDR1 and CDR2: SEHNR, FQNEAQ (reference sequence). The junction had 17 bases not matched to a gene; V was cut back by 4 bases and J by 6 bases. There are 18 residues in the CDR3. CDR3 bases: TGTGCCAGCAGCTATACAATCGCCCCGGGACAGGGGATAAATGGCTACACCTTC. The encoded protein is CASSYTIAPGQGINGYTF.

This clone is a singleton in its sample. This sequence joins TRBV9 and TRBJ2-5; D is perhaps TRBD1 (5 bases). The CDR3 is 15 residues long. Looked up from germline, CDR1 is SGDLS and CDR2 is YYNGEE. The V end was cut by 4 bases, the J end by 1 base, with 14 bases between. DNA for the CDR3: TGTGCCAGCAGCCCAAGGGGCAGCCCCCAAGAGACCCAGTACTTC. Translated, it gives CASSPRGSPQETQYF.

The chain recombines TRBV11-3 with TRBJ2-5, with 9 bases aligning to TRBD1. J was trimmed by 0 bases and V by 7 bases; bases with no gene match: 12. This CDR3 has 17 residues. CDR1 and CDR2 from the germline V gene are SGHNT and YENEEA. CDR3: CASIYNRHRGHQETQYF. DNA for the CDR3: TGTGCCAGCATCTATAATCGACACAGGGGGCACCAAGAGACCCAGTACTTC.

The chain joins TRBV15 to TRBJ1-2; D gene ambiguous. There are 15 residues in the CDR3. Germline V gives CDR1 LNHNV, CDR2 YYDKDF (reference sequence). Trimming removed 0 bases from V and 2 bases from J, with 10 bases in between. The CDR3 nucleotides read TGTGCCACCAGCAGAGATGCCCGCGGGAACTATGGCTACACCTTC. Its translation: CATSRDARGNYGYTF.

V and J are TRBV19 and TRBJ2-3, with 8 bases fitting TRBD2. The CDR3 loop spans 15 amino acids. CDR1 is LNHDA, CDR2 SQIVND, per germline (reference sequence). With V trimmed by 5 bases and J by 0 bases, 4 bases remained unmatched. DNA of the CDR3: TGTGCCAGTAGTCTTAGCGGGACTAGCACAGATACGCAGTATTTT. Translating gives CASSLSGTSTDTQYF.

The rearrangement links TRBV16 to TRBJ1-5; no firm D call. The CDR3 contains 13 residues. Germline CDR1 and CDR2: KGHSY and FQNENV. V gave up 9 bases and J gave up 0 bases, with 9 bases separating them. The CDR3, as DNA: TGTGCCAGTAATCAGGATAGCAATCAGCCCCAGCATTTT. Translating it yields CASNQDSNQPQHF.

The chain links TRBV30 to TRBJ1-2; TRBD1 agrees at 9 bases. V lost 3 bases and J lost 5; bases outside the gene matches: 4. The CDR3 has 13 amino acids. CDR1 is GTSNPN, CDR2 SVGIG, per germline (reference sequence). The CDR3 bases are TGTGCCTGGAGGGACAGGGGAGAATATGGCTACACCTTC. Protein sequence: CAWRDRGEYGYTF.

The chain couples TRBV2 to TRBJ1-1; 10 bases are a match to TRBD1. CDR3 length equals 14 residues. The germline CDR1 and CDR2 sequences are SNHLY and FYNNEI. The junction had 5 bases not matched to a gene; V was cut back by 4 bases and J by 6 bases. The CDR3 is CASSGTGGRAEAFF. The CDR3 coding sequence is TGTGCCAGCAGTGGGACAGGGGGTAGGGCTGAAGCTTTCTTT.

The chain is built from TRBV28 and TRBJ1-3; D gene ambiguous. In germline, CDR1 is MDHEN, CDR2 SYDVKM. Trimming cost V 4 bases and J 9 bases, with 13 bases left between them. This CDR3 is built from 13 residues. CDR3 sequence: CASSYGRGGTIYF. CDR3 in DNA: TGTGCCAGCAGTTACGGACGCGGAGGCACCATATATTTT. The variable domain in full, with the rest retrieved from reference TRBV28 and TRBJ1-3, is DVKVTQSSRYLVKRTGEKVFLECVQDMDHENMFWYRQDPGLGLRLIYFSYDVKMKEKGDIPEGYSVSREKKERFSLILESASTNQTSMYLCASSYGRGGTIYFGEGSWLTVV.

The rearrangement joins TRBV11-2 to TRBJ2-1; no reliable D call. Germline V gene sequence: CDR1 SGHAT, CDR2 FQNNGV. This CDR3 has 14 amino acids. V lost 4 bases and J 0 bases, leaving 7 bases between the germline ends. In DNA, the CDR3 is TGTGCCAGCAGCTCAGATACCTCCTACAATGAGCAGTTCTTC. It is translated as CASSSDTSYNEQFF.

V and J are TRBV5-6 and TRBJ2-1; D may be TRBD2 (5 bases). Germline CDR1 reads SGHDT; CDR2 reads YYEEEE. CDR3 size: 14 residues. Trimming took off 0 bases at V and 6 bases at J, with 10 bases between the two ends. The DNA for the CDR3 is TGTGCCAGCAGCTTGGAGGTTAGCGCCAATGAGCAGTTCTTC. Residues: CASSLEVSANEQFF.

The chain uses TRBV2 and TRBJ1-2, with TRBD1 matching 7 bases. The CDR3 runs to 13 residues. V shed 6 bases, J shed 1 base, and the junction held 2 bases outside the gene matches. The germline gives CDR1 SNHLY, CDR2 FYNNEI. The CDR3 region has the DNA TGTGCCAGCAGCGGACAGGTTAACTATGGCTACACCTTC. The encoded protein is CASSGQVNYGYTF.

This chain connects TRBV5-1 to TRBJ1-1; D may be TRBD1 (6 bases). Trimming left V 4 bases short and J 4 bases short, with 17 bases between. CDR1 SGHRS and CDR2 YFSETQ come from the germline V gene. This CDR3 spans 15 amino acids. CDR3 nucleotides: TGCGCCAGCAGCCAGATTGCCTTAGGGGGCACTGAAGCTTTCTTT. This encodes CASSQIALGGTEAFF.

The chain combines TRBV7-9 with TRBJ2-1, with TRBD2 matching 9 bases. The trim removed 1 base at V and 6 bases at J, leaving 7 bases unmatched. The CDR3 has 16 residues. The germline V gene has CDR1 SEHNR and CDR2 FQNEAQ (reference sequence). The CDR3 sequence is CASSLGRLAEPNEQFF. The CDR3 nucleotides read TGTGCCAGCAGCTTAGGTAGACTAGCGGAGCCCAATGAGCAGTTCTTC.

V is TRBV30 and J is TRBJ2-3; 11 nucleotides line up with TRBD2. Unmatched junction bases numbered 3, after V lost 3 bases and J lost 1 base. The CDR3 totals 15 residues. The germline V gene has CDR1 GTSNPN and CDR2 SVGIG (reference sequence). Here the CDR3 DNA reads TGTGCCTGGAGATTAGCGGGAGGGCGCACAGATACGCAGTATTTT. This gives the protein CAWRLAGGRTDTQYF.

CDR3 bases: TGTGCCAGCAGCCGAATCATAGAACCATATGGCTACACCTTC. Encoded protein: CASSRIIEPYGYTF. This chain joins TRBV5-8 and TRBJ1-2; no clear D gene. In germline, CDR1 is SGHTS, CDR2 YDEGEE. The CDR3 sequence is 14 residues long. V gave up 4 bases and J gave up 5 bases, with 15 bases separating them.